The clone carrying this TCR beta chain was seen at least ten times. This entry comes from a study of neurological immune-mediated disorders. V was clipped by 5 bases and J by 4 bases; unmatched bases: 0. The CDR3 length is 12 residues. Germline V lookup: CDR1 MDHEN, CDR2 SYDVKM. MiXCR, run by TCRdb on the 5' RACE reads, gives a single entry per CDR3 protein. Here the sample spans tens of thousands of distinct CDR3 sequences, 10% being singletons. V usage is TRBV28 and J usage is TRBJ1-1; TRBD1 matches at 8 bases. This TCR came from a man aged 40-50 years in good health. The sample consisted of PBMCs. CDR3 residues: CASSTGGTEAFF. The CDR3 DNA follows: TGTGCCAGCAGTACAGGGGGCACTGAAGCTTTCTTT.